The 25 T cell receptor beta chains below were found in one sample sequenced in a study of T cells in Graves' hyperthyroidism and ophthalmopathy. Amplification yielded TCR beta CDR3 regions, with RNA transcripts as the source. The HTBI primer set drove a first-round RT-PCR of the TCR CDR3. TCRdb re-derived calls from the multiplex PCR reads in MiXCR, one entry per CDR3 protein. The table records roughly 350,000 distinct CDR3 sequences, roughly 15% of them present only once. The sequenced sample was blood. The receptors here all came from a young woman with Graves' ophthalmopathy.

This clonotype showed up just a few times. The rearrangement uses TRBV15 and TRBJ1-2; D unclear. Germline CDR1 is LNHNV and CDR2 is YYDKDF (reference sequence). The CDR3 sequence is 19 residues long. The V gene lost 0 bases and the J gene lost 8 bases, with 28 bases spanning the gap. The CDR3 here is CATSRDHKSFSLTGRGYTF. The CDR3 region has the DNA TGTGCCACCAGCAGAGATCACAAATCCTTTTCACTTACCGGCAGGGGCTACACCTTC. The full variable domain, completed using reference TRBV15 and TRBJ1-2, is DAMVIQNPRYQVTQFGKPVTLSCSQTLNHNVMYWYQQKSSQAPKLLFHYYDKDFNNEADTPDNFQSRRPNTSFCFLDIRSPGLGDTAMYLCATSRDHKSFSLTGRGYTFGSGTRLTVV.

This clonotype was found many times. The chain links TRBV28 to TRBJ1-2, with 8 bases that match TRBD1. V lost 5 bases to trimming and J lost 8 bases; unmatched junction nucleotides: 16. Per germline, CDR1 MDHEN and CDR2 SYDVKM. The CDR3 contains 16 residues. The CDR3 nucleotides read TGTGCCAGCAGTCCCCCAGGGGGCCGGGTACTTCGCGGCTACACCTTC. This codes for CASSPPGGRVLRGYTF.

The sample holds many counts of this clonotype. The chain is built from TRBV28 and TRBJ1-2; TRBD1 agrees at 9 bases. Germline loops: CDR1 MDHEN, CDR2 SYDVKM. The CDR3 is made up of 14 amino acids. The ends lost 4 bases at V and 4 bases at J; junction bases unmatched: 4. Here the CDR3 reads CASSSGTGTYGYTF. The CDR3 nucleotides read TGTGCCAGCAGTTCAGGGACAGGGACCTATGGCTACACCTTC.

This clonotype was recorded many times. At one of its ends the junction is not consistent with the germline gene, which may arise from a read error. This chain joins TRBV7-8 and TRBJ2-5; TRBD2 agrees at 9 bases. The germline V gene encodes CDR1 SGHVS and CDR2 FQNEAQ. The CDR3 totals 16 residues. The CDR3 region has the DNA TGTACCAGCAGCTCCAAGCGGGGGGAGTACCAAGAGACCCAGTACTTC. Residues: CTSSSKRGEYQETQYF.

This clonotype was seen repeatedly, ten times or more. The chain has TRBV28 and TRBJ1-5, with D possibly being TRBD1 (5 bases). Trimming took off 3 bases at V and 0 bases at J, with 9 bases between the two ends. The CDR3 consists of 15 residues. The germline V gene encodes CDR1 MDHEN and CDR2 SYDVKM. The CDR3 here is CASSLGGRSNQPQHF. CDR3 nucleotide sequence: TGTGCCAGCAGTTTGGGGGGACGTAGCAATCAGCCCCAGCATTTT. Looking up the rest from reference TRBV28 and TRBJ1-5 gives the full variable domain: DVKVTQSSRYLVKRTGEKVFLECVQDMDHENMFWYRQDPGLGLRLIYFSYDVKMKEKGDIPEGYSVSREKKERFSLILESASTNQTSMYLCASSLGGRSNQPQHFGDGTRLSIL.

The sample holds many counts of this clonotype. The gene calls are TRBV5-5 and TRBJ1-1; the match to TRBD1 covers 10 bases. CDR3 length: 17 amino acids. With V trimmed by 2 bases and J by 0 bases, 7 bases remained unmatched. Germline lookup yields CDR1 SGHKS and CDR2 YYEKEE (reference sequence). CDR3 nucleotides: TGTGCCAGCAGCTTCCTCCGGGACAGGGGAATGAACACTGAAGCTTTCTTT. Translation gives CASSFLRDRGMNTEAFF.

This clonotype has only a few counts. The rearrangement uses TRBV6-1 and TRBJ1-4; D is uncertain. This CDR3 spans 15 amino acids. Germline V CDR1 and CDR2: MNHNS, SASEGT. V gave up 8 bases and J gave up 7 bases, with 20 bases separating them. CDR3 in DNA: TGTGCCAGCGCACGAAAGATCCCCCGGGGTGAAAAACTGTTTTTT. Its translation is CASARKIPRGEKLFF.

This clonotype was recorded at least ten times. CDR3 nucleotide sequence: TGCGCCAGCAGACGACTAGCGGGGTTAGATACGCAGTATTTT. It translates to CASRRLAGLDTQYF. This rearrangement joins TRBV10-2 to TRBJ2-3; the match to TRBD2 covers 11 bases. The CDR3 extends over 14 amino acids. The germline V gene has CDR1 WSHSY and CDR2 SAAADI. The V and J ends lost 6 bases and 5 bases, in that order; junction bases with no gene match: 4.

This chain joins TRBV5-6 and TRBJ1-1; D uncertain. This CDR3 is built from 14 residues. Trimming cost V 3 bases and J 5 bases, with 14 bases left between them. Germline V gene data show CDR1 as SGHDT and CDR2 as YYEEEE. This CDR3 reads CASSSPDKGTEAFF. The CDR3 bases are TGTGCCAGCAGCTCCCCGGATAAAGGAACTGAAGCTTTCTTT.

This clonotype has a handful of counts. CDR3 loop: CASRDKSGYTF. CDR3 DNA: TGCGCCAGCAGGGACAAATCTGGCTACACCTTC. V and J are TRBV10-2 and TRBJ1-2, with D possibly TRBD1 on 5 matching bases. The CDR3 runs 11 residues. V was cut by 6 bases and J by 7 bases, with 9 bases left in between. Germline V lookup: CDR1 WSHSY, CDR2 SAAADI.

At least ten counts were recorded for this clonotype. J is TRBJ2-3 and V is TRBV6-5, with D unresolved. From germline, CDR1 is MNHEY and CDR2 SVGAGI. CDR3 length: 15 residues. Trimming left V 2 bases short and J 6 bases short, with 15 bases between. The CDR3 here is CASSYQDLTVDTQYF. Written as DNA, the CDR3 is TGTGCCAGCAGTTACCAGGACCTAACAGTCGATACGCAGTATTTT.

The chain uses TRBV12-3 or TRBV12-4 and TRBJ1-1; D is unclear. The length of the CDR3 is 14 residues. V lost 4 bases to trimming and J lost 5 bases, with 14 bases between them. CDR3 in amino acids: CASSWAARNTEAFF. The CDR3 nucleotides are TGTGCCAGCAGTTGGGCGGCCAGGAATACTGAAGCTTTCTTT.

CDR3 in DNA: TGTGCCAGCAGCTTAGCCGAACAGCCCCAGCATTTT. As protein: CASSLAEQPQHF. The chain carries TRBV7-9 and TRBJ1-5; D is uncertain. The CDR3 runs 12 residues. The V gene's germline CDR1 is SEHNR and CDR2 FQNEAQ (reference sequence). Trimming removed 0 bases at V and 7 bases at J, with 4 bases between.

This clonotype was found a few times. This sequence joins TRBV10-2 and TRBJ2-3; tentative D call: TRBD2 (5 bases). The length of the CDR3 is 15 residues. Germline CDR1 is WSHSY and CDR2 is SAAADI. Between the trimmed V and J ends, which lost 0 bases and 4 bases, there was a span of 11 bases. The chain's CDR3 is CASSESPGVADTQYF. For the CDR3, the DNA is TGCGCCAGCAGTGAGTCACCCGGGGTGGCAGATACGCAGTATTTT.

In this sample, this clonotype turned up many times. The CDR3 bases are TGTGCCAGCTCGAACTTTGATACAGATACGCAGTATTTT. Translation gives CASSNFDTDTQYF. The rearrangement uses TRBV2 and TRBJ2-3; D gene uncertain. This CDR3 spans 13 amino acids. Germline CDR1 reads SNHLY; CDR2 reads FYNNEI. V lost 8 bases to trimming and J lost 3 bases, with 12 bases between them.

This clonotype was detected many times. V and J are TRBV6-1 and TRBJ2-1, with 13 bases aligning to TRBD2. With 5 bases clipped from V and 0 bases from J, the junction kept 4 bases outside the gene matches. CDR3 length: 17 residues. Germline V CDR1 and CDR2: MNHNS, SASEGT. The chain's CDR3 is CASSPTSGGASYNEQFF. DNA of the CDR3: TGTGCCAGCAGTCCCACTAGCGGGGGGGCCTCCTACAATGAGCAGTTCTTC.

The sample holds many counts of this clonotype. The chain has TRBV5-5 and TRBJ1-3, with no clear D. V was clipped by 5 bases and J by 3 bases, with 9 bases between them. The CDR3 runs to 13 residues. CDR1 is SGHKS and CDR2 is YYEKEE in the germline V gene (reference sequence). CDR3 loop: CASSLPGGNTIYF. The CDR3 DNA reads as TGTGCCAGCAGTTTACCAGGTGGAAACACCATATATTTT.

V is TRBV25-1 and J is TRBJ1-4, with TRBD1 matching 7 bases. The junction had 5 bases not matched to a gene; V was cut back by 10 bases and J by 3 bases. Germline V gene sequence: CDR1 MGHDK, CDR2 SYGVNS. The CDR3 sequence is 13 residues long. CDR3 DNA: TGTGCCACCCGGGACAGAGCTAATGAAAAACTGTTTTTT. The encoded protein is CATRDRANEKLFF.

This clonotype was recorded a few times. The rearrangement joins TRBV7-3 to TRBJ2-1, with a possible D match to TRBD2 (5 bases). Trimming stripped 4 bases from V and 9 bases from J, with 13 bases between. This CDR3 has 13 amino acids. Germline CDR1 and CDR2: SGHTA and FQGTGA. The CDR3, as DNA: TGTGCCAGCAGCTCAACTAGTCTATCTGAGCAGTTCTTC. It encodes CASSSTSLSEQFF.

This clonotype has ten or more counts. The chain uses TRBV2 and TRBJ1-2, with D possibly TRBD1 on 6 matching bases. This CDR3 has 15 residues. Per germline, CDR1 SNHLY and CDR2 FYNNEI. The V and J ends lost 5 bases and 0 bases respectively, with 13 bases between them. CDR3 in DNA: TGTGCCAGCAGTCCAGGGACACAAACTAACTATGGCTACACCTTC. It translates to CASSPGTQTNYGYTF.

This clonotype was found a few times. The chain links TRBV28 to TRBJ2-1, with D tentatively TRBD1 (6 bases). Germline values: CDR1 MDHEN, CDR2 SYDVKM. This CDR3 contains 16 residues. Trimming took 6 bases from V and 2 from J, leaving 17 bases between them. The CDR3 spells CASSRAGTPTYNEQFF. The DNA of the CDR3 is TGTGCCAGCAGCCGTGCCGGGACACCAACCTACAATGAGCAGTTCTTC.

Comment on this clonotype: It may be a read error: a sequence one base away is much more abundant. The chain is built from TRBV5-1 and TRBJ2-1; 12 nucleotides line up with TRBD2. In germline, CDR1 is SGHRS, CDR2 YFSETQ. The CDR3 loop spans 18 amino acids. The CDR3 here is CASRSLAGGHNTYNGQFF. CDR3 DNA: TGCGCCAGCAGGTCCCTAGCGGGGGGGCATAACACCTACAATGGGCAGTTCTTC.

The sample holds many counts of this clonotype. This chain links TRBV7-3 with TRBJ2-7; the D gene is possibly TRBD2 (6 bases). Germline V gene lookup returns CDR1 SGHTA and CDR2 FQGTGA. The V and J ends lost 3 bases and 5 bases respectively, with 11 bases between them. The CDR3 sequence is 13 residues long. The CDR3 nucleotides read TGTGCCAGCAGCTTCGGGGGAAAGGACGAGCAGTACTTC. This codes for CASSFGGKDEQYF.

The chain joins TRBV7-2 to TRBJ1-5; possibly TRBD1 for D (6 bases). This CDR3 is built from 13 residues. Deletions cut 6 bases from V and 12 bases from J, with 18 bases between. Germline V gene data show CDR1 as SGHTA and CDR2 as FQGNSA. The CDR3 spells CASRPRGDTLQHF. CDR3 coding DNA: TGTGCCAGCAGACCAAGGGGGGACACCCTCCAGCATTTT.

This clonotype showed up many times. The rearrangement joins TRBV5-1 to TRBJ1-2; D is uncertain. This CDR3 is built from 16 residues. Germline CDR1 SGHRS, CDR2 YFSETQ. V gave up 2 bases and J gave up 2 bases, with 16 bases separating them. The chain's CDR3 is CASSFSRRLGNYGYTF. The CDR3 coding sequence is TGCGCCAGCAGCTTTAGTCGGAGATTAGGAAACTATGGCTACACCTTC.